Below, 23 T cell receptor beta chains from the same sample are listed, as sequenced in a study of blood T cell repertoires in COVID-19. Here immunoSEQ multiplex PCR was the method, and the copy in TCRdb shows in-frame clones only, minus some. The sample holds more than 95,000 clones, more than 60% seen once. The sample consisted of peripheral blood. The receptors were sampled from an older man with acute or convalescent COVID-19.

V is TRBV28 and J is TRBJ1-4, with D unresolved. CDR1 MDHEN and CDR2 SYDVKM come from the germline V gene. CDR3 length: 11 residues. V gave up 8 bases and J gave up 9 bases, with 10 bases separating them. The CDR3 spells CASVSDKKLFF. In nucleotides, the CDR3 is TGTGCCAGCGTGTCAGATAAAAAACTGTTTTTT. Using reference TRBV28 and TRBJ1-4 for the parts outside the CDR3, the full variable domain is DVKVTQSSRYLVKRTGEKVFLECVQDMDHENMFWYRQDPGLGLRLIYFSYDVKMKEKGDIPEGYSVSREKKERFSLILESASTNQTSMYLCASVSDKKLFFGSGTQLSVL.

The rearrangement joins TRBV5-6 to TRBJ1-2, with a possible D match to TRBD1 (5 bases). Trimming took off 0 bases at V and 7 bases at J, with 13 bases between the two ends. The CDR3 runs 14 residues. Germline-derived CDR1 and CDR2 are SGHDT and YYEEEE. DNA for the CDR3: TGTGCCAGCAGCTTGGATAGGGGATTGGCTGGCTACACCTTC. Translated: CASSLDRGLAGYTF.

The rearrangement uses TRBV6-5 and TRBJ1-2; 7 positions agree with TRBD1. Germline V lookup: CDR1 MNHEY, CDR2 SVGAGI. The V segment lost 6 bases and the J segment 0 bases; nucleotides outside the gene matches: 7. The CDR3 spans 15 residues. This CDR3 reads CASSRQGPSNYGYTF. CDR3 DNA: TGTGCCAGCAGCCGACAGGGACCTTCTAACTATGGCTACACCTTC.

In DNA form, the CDR3 reads TGTGCCATCAGTGCCGACAGGGGCCCAGCAGATACGCAGTATTTT. This translates into CAISADRGPADTQYF. This chain connects TRBV10-3 to TRBJ2-3, with 8 nucleotides matching TRBD1. CDR1 is ENHRY, CDR2 SYGVKD, per germline. The CDR3 runs 15 residues. V lost 4 bases, J lost 4 bases, and 7 bases stayed unmatched.

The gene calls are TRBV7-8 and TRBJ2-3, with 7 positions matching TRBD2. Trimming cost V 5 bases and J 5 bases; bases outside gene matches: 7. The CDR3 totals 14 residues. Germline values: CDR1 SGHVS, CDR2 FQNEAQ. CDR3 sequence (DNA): TGTGCCAGCAGCGGGGGGGGGTTTGGAGATACGCAGTATTTT. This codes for CASSGGGFGDTQYF.

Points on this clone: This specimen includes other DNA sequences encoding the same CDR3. CDR3 amino acids: CAWSGTGGGYTF. In DNA, the CDR3 is TGTGCCTGGAGTGGGACAGGGGGTGGCTACACCTTC. V usage is TRBV30 and J usage is TRBJ1-2; 10 bases map to TRBD1. Germline trimming cut 1 base from V and 7 bases from J; bases unmatched to any gene: 0. Germline lookup yields CDR1 GTSNPN and CDR2 SVGIG (reference sequence). This CDR3 is 12 amino acids long.

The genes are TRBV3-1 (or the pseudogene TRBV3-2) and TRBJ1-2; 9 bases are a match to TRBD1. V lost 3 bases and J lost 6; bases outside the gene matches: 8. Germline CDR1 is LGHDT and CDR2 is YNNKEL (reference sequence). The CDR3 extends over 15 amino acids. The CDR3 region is CASSHLDRGKDGYTF. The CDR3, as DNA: TGTGCCAGCAGCCATCTGGACAGGGGAAAAGATGGCTACACCTTC.

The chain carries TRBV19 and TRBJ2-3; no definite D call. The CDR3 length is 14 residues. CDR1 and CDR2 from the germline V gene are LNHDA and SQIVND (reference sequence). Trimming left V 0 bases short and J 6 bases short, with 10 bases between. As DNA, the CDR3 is TGTGCCAGTAGTATAGATTCGGGTTCGGATACGCAGTATTTT. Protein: CASSIDSGSDTQYF.

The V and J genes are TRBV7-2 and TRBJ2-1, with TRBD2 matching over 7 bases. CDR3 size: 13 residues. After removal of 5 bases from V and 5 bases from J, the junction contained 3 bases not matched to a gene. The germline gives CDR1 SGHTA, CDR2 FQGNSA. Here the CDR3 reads CASSIGGNNEQFF. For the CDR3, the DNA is TGTGCCAGCAGCATCGGGGGGAACAATGAGCAGTTCTTC.

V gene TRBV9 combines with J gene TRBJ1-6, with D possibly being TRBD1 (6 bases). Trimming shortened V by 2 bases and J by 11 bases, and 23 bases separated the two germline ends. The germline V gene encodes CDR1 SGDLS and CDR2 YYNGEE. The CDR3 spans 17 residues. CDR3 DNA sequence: TGTGCCAGCAGCGTCCGACCTAGTGACAGGCCTGAGGCACCCCTCCACTTT. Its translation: CASSVRPSDRPEAPLHF.

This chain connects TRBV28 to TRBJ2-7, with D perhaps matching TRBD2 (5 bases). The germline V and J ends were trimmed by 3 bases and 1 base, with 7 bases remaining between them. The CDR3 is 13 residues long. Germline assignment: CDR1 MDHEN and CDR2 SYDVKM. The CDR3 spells CASSFGESYEQYF. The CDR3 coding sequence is TGTGCCAGCAGTTTTGGGGAGTCCTACGAGCAGTACTTC. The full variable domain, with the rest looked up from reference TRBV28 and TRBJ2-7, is DVKVTQSSRYLVKRTGEKVFLECVQDMDHENMFWYRQDPGLGLRLIYFSYDVKMKEKGDIPEGYSVSREKKERFSLILESASTNQTSMYLCASSFGESYEQYFGPGTRLTVT.

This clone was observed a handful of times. For the CDR3, the DNA is TGTGCCAGCAGCTTGGCCCGGGGGGGACAAGAGACCCAGTACTTC. Amino acids: CASSLARGGQETQYF. The V and J genes are TRBV5-4 and TRBJ2-5, with 8 bases identical to TRBD2. In germline, CDR1 is SGHNT, CDR2 YYREEE (reference sequence). J gave up 2 bases and V 0 bases, and 3 bases lay outside the gene matches. The CDR3 extends over 15 amino acids.

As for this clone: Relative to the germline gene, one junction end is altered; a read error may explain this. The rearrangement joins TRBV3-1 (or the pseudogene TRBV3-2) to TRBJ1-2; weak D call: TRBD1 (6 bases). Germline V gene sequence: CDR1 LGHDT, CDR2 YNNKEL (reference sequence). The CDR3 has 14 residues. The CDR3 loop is CASSQATPTGGRRF. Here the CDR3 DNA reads TGTGCCAGCAGCCAAGCAACCCCGACGGGGGGGCGTCGATTC.

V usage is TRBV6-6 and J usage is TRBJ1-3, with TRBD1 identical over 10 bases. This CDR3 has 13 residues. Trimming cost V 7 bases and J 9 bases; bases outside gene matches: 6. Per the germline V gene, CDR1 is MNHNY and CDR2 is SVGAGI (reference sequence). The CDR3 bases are TGTGCCAGCACCAGGGACAGGGGTTCCACCATATATTTT. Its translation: CASTRDRGSTIYF.

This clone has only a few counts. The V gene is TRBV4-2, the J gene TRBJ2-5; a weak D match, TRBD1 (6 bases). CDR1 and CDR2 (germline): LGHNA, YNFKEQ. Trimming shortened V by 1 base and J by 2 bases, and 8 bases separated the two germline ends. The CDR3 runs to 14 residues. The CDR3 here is CASSQGTEQETQYF. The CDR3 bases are TGTGCCAGCAGCCAAGGGACAGAGCAAGAGACCCAGTACTTC.

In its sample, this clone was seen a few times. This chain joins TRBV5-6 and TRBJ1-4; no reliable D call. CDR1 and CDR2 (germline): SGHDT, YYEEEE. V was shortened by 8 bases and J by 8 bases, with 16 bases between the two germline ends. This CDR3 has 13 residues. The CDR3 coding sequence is TGTGCCAGTTCCCTACCATCGCGGGAAAAACTGTTTTTT. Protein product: CASSLPSREKLFF.

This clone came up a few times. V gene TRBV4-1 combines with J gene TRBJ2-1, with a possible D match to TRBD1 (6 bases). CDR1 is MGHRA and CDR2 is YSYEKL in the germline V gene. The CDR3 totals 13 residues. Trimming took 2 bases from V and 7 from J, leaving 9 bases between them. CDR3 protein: CASSQTGWNEQFF. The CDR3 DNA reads TGCGCCAGCAGCCAAACAGGGTGGAATGAGCAGTTCTTC.

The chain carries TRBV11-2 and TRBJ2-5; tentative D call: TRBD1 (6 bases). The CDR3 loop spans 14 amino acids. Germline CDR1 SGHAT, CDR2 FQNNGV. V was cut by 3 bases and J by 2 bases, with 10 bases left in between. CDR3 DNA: TGTGCCAGCAGCTTCGCCGGACAGCAAGAGACCCAGTACTTC. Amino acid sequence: CASSFAGQQETQYF.

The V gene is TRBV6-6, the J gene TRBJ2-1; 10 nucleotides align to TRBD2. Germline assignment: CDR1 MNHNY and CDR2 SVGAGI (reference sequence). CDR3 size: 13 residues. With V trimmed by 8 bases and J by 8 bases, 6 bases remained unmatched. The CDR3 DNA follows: TGTGCCAGCGCCTTGGGACTAGCGTATGAGCAGTTCTTC. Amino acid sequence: CASALGLAYEQFF.

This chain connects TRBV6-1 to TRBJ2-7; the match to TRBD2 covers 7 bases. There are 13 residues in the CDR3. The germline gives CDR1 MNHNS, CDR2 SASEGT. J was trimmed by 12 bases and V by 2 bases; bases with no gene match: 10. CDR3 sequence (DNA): TGTGCCAGCAGTGAATGGGTTGGGGAGGGCCGGTACTTC. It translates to CASSEWVGEGRYF.

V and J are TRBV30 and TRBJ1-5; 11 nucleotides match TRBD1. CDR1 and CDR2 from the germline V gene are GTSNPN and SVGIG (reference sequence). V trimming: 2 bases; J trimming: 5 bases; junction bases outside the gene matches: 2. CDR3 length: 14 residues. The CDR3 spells CAWSLGQGDQPQHF. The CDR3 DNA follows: TGTGCCTGGAGTCTGGGACAGGGGGATCAGCCCCAGCATTTT.

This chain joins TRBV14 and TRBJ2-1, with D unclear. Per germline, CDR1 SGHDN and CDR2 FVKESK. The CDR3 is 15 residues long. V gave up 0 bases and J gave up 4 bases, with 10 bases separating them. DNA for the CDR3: TGTGCCAGCAGCCAAGAATTAGAATATTACAATGAGCAGTTCTTC. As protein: CASSQELEYYNEQFF.

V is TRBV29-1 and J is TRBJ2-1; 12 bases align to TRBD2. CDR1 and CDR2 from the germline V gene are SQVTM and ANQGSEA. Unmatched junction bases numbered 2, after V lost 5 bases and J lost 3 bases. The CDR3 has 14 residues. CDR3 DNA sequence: TGCAGCGTTCCGACTAGCGGGAGCTACAATGAGCAGTTCTTC. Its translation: CSVPTSGSYNEQFF.